The 23 T cell receptor beta chains below all came from one sample that was sequenced in a study of human T cells and chemical hapten exposure. TCRdb used MiXCR to reprocess the RACE reads, holding one entry per CDR3 protein. The sample yields tens of thousands of distinct CDR3 sequences, approximately 11% seen once. This sample's time point: pre-sensitization, week 0. Treatment: therapeutic diphenylcyclopropenone sensitization with weekly scalp DPC. Sequenced here: whole blood, sampled in connection with sensitization to the hapten diphenylcyclopropenone (DPC). These receptors came from a woman between 45 and 60 years old with alopecia areata. Some clones in this sample may be carry-over from other donors' samples.

The genes are TRBV28 and TRBJ1-5; D might be TRBD1 (6 bases). The germline CDR1 and CDR2 sequences are MDHEN and SYDVKM. With 6 bases removed from V and 0 bases from J, the gap between germline ends came to 15 bases. There are 16 residues in the CDR3. The CDR3 DNA reads as TGTGCCAGCAGACCGACCGACAGGTTTAGCAATCAGCCCCAGCATTTT. It specifies CASRPTDRFSNQPQHF. Full variable domain (outside the CDR3, taken from reference TRBV28 and TRBJ1-5): DVKVTQSSRYLVKRTGEKVFLECVQDMDHENMFWYRQDPGLGLRLIYFSYDVKMKEKGDIPEGYSVSREKKERFSLILESASTNQTSMYLCASRPTDRFSNQPQHFGDGTRLSIL.

This clonotype was recorded many times. The rearrangement joins TRBV29-1 to TRBJ2-4, with D possibly matching TRBD1 (5 bases). CDR1 SQVTM and CDR2 ANQGSEA come from the germline V gene. This CDR3 has 14 residues. The germline V and J ends were trimmed by 6 bases and 1 base, with 13 bases remaining between them. DNA of the CDR3: TGCAGCGTGCGCTTACAGGTCGCCAAAAACATTCAGTACTTC. Amino acid sequence: CSVRLQVAKNIQYF.

This clonotype was detected many times. The V call is TRBV4-2, the J call TRBJ2-7, with D possibly matching TRBD1 (6 bases). CDR1 LGHNA and CDR2 YNFKEQ come from the germline V gene. V was clipped by 2 bases and J by 5 bases, with 10 bases between them. The CDR3 spans 13 residues. The CDR3 DNA sequence: TGTGCCAGCAGCCAAAGAGAGGGGGACGAGCAGTACTTC. This sequence encodes CASSQREGDEQYF.

This clonotype appeared many times. V and J are TRBV3-1 and TRBJ1-2; D gene uncertain. Trimming took 0 bases from V and 2 from J, leaving 1 base between them. The CDR3 loop spans 12 amino acids. The germline gives CDR1 LGHDT, CDR2 YNNKEL (reference sequence). The CDR3 bases are TGTGCCAGCAGCCAAGAGAACTATGGCTACACCTTC. Translation gives CASSQENYGYTF.

Many counts were recorded for this clonotype. The rearrangement joins TRBV28 to TRBJ2-5; 9 bases fit TRBD1. The CDR3 extends over 16 amino acids. Trimming cost V 5 bases and J 4 bases; bases outside gene matches: 11. Per germline, CDR1 MDHEN and CDR2 SYDVKM. The CDR3 spells CASSLGQGRIGETQYF. CDR3 nucleotide sequence: TGTGCCAGCAGTCTCGGACAGGGGAGGATAGGAGAGACCCAGTACTTC.

There are many counts of this clonotype. The chain carries TRBV6-5 and TRBJ2-3; 10 nucleotides agree with TRBD1. Germline CDR1 and CDR2: MNHEY and SVGAGI. The V and J ends lost 5 bases and 10 bases, in that order; junction bases with no gene match: 9. This CDR3 comprises 14 residues. In DNA, the CDR3 is TGTGCCAGCAGTAACCGGCGGGGACAGGGGTCGCAGTATTTT. Residues: CASSNRRGQGSQYF.

Many counts were recorded for this clonotype. The chain links TRBV9 to TRBJ2-3, with 10 bases that match TRBD2. The CDR3 extends over 16 amino acids. Germline V gene sequence: CDR1 SGDLS, CDR2 YYNGEE. J lost 5 bases, V lost 3 bases, and 9 bases had no gene match. The CDR3 DNA reads TGTGCCAGCAGCGCGCCCACTAGCGGGATTAAAGATACGCAGTATTTT. The encoded protein is CASSAPTSGIKDTQYF. The full variable domain, with the rest looked up from reference TRBV9 and TRBJ2-3, is DSGVTQTPKHLITATGQRVTLRCSPRSGDLSVYWYQQSLDQGLQFLIQYYNGEERAKGNILERFSAQQFPDLHSELNLSSLELGDSALYFCASSAPTSGIKDTQYFGPGTRLTVL.

This clonotype was counted a few times. The chain couples TRBV5-1 to TRBJ2-2, with D possibly being TRBD1 (6 bases). The germline V and J ends were trimmed by 6 bases and 4 bases, with 19 bases remaining between them. The germline gives CDR1 SGHRS, CDR2 YFSETQ. The CDR3 length is 16 residues. The DNA of the CDR3 is TGCGCCAGCACGTTGGGTACAGGGAGATCCACCGGGGAGCTGTTTTTT. Translated: CASTLGTGRSTGELFF.

This clonotype was detected many times. The chain has TRBV29-1 and TRBJ1-1, with D possibly being TRBD1 (6 bases). CDR3 length: 15 amino acids. Trimming pared 7 bases from V and 4 bases from J, leaving 22 bases between. CDR1 is SQVTM, CDR2 ANQGSEA, per germline. CDR3 residues: CSALDRSPRGTEAFF. CDR3 coding DNA: TGCAGCGCCCTGGACAGATCTCCCCGGGGCACTGAAGCTTTCTTT.

This clonotype was observed at least ten times. This rearrangement joins TRBV7-3 to TRBJ2-2; D call uncertain. Trimming pared 1 base from V and 10 bases from J, leaving 10 bases between. Germline CDR1 SGHTA, CDR2 FQGTGA. CDR3 length equals 13 residues. In DNA, the CDR3 is TGTGCCAGCAGCTTAATACCTCGTGAGGAGCTGTTTTTT. This encodes CASSLIPREELFF.

This clonotype was found many times. The chain links TRBV4-3 to TRBJ1-2, with D tentatively TRBD1 (6 bases). Germline V gene sequence: CDR1 LGHNA, CDR2 YSLEER. The CDR3 consists of 14 residues. V lost 0 bases and J 8 bases, leaving 13 bases between the germline ends. The CDR3 is CASSQESGEGGYTF. Written as DNA, the CDR3 is TGCGCCAGCAGCCAAGAGTCAGGGGAGGGCGGCTACACCTTC.

The rearrangement uses TRBV20-1 and TRBJ1-5; no definite D call. This CDR3 is built from 12 residues. V was cut by 4 bases and J by 9 bases, with 13 bases left in between. Germline lookup yields CDR1 DFQATT and CDR2 SNEGSKA (reference sequence). In DNA form, the CDR3 reads TGCAGTGCTATTGGTTACGGTAGGCCCCAGCATTTT. Encoded protein: CSAIGYGRPQHF.

This clonotype was counted at least ten times. The chain carries TRBV28 and TRBJ1-2, with D unresolved. Germline assignment: CDR1 MDHEN and CDR2 SYDVKM. CDR3 size: 14 residues. Trimming stripped 8 bases from V and 4 bases from J, with 17 bases between. CDR3 region: CASLNDVGSYGYTF. Here the CDR3 DNA reads TGTGCCAGCTTAAATGACGTCGGCTCCTATGGCTACACCTTC.

This clonotype came up many times. V usage is TRBV6-5 and J usage is TRBJ2-5; D is ambiguous. V dropped 6 bases and J dropped 2 bases, with 22 bases sitting between them. The CDR3 totals 17 residues. Germline values: CDR1 MNHEY, CDR2 SVGAGI. The CDR3 DNA reads as TGTGCCAGCAGCCGCCACGGATCATACCTTCAACAAGAGACCCAGTACTTC. Translated: CASSRHGSYLQQETQYF.

The chain is built from TRBV2 and TRBJ1-1; the D gene is possibly TRBD1 (6 bases). This CDR3 is built from 15 residues. The V and J ends lost 8 bases and 6 bases respectively, with 22 bases between them. The germline V gene has CDR1 SNHLY and CDR2 FYNNEI. CDR3 DNA: TGTGCCAGCTTCAGGGGTGGAGTGAGTTTCCCTGAAGCTTTCTTT. Amino acids: CASFRGGVSFPEAFF.

This clonotype was recorded many times. The rearrangement links TRBV12-3 or TRBV12-4 to TRBJ1-1; D not resolved. The V end was cut by 4 bases, the J end by 8 bases, with 8 bases between. CDR3 length: 11 amino acids. As DNA, the CDR3 is TGTGCCAGCAGTTGGTCCGCAGAAGCTTTCTTT. Translation: CASSWSAEAFF.

This clonotype occurred many times. V is TRBV7-2 and J is TRBJ2-5; 9 bases align to TRBD2. Trimming removed 4 bases from V and 5 bases from J; junction bases left unmatched: 8. The CDR3 consists of 15 residues. Germline V gene lookup returns CDR1 SGHTA and CDR2 FQGNSA. CDR3 region: CASSSSGTSSETQYF. CDR3 DNA: TGTGCCAGCAGCTCCTCCGGGACTAGCTCTGAGACCCAGTACTTC.

A remark on this clonotype: Just one base apart from a much larger clone, this may be a read error. The V call is TRBV27, the J call TRBJ1-1; D ambiguous. CDR3 length: 10 amino acids. The germline CDR1 and CDR2 sequences are MNHEY and SMNVEV (reference sequence). V dropped 7 bases and J dropped 6 bases, with 6 bases sitting between them. DNA for the CDR3: TGTGCCAGCATAGACGCTGAAGCTTTCTTT. Its protein is CASIDAEAFF.

This clonotype showed up just a few times. The chain employs TRBV20-1 and TRBJ2-7; the D is unclear. The CDR3 runs 13 residues. V lost 0 bases and J lost 2, with 8 bases in between. From germline, CDR1 is DFQATT and CDR2 SNEGSKA (reference sequence). For the CDR3, the DNA is TGCAGTGCTAGAGATTACGGGCCCTACGAGCAGTACTTC. The encoded protein is CSARDYGPYEQYF.

This clonotype was counted only a few times. The V call is TRBV5-4, the J call TRBJ2-7; TRBD2 agrees at 9 bases. J was trimmed by 6 bases and V by 0 bases; bases with no gene match: 1. CDR1 and CDR2 from the germline V gene are SGHNT and YYREEE (reference sequence). The CDR3 has 13 amino acids. CDR3 nucleotide sequence: TGTGCCAGCAGCTTGGGCGGGAGGGCCGAGCAGTACTTC. Amino acid sequence: CASSLGGRAEQYF.

This clonotype has a handful of counts. J is TRBJ2-7 and V is TRBV27; 8 nucleotides align to TRBD1. The germline gives CDR1 MNHEY, CDR2 SMNVEV (reference sequence). CDR3 length: 15 amino acids. Losses at the gene ends were 2 bases for V and 3 bases for J; bases not matched to a gene: 6. The CDR3 sequence: CASSLTGTGVYEQYF. CDR3 coding DNA: TGTGCCAGCAGTTTAACCGGGACAGGTGTCTACGAGCAGTACTTC.

This chain uses TRBV14 with TRBJ2-7; D may be TRBD2 (5 bases). CDR1 is SGHDN and CDR2 is FVKESK in the germline V gene. The CDR3 totals 15 residues. V was pared by 1 base and J by 2 bases, with 12 bases between. For the CDR3, the DNA is TGTGCCAGCAGCCAAGGTCCCCTGACTACCTACGAGCAGTACTTC. Translation gives CASSQGPLTTYEQYF. Combining the CDR3 with reference TRBV14 and TRBJ2-7 gives the whole variable domain EAGVTQFPSHSVIEKGQTVTLRCDPISGHDNLYWYRRVMGKEIKFLLHFVKESKQDESGMPNNRFLAERTGGTYSTLKVQPAELEDSGVYFCASSQGPLTTYEQYFGPGTRLTVT.

This clonotype was seen ten or more times. The chain employs TRBV7-9 and TRBJ1-1, with no clear D. Trimming took off 5 bases at V and 4 bases at J, with 14 bases between the two ends. Germline V gene data show CDR1 as SEHNR and CDR2 as FQNEAQ (reference sequence). The CDR3 is 14 residues long. CDR3 residues: CASSRSQGSTEAFF. In DNA, the CDR3 is TGTGCCAGCAGCCGATCACAAGGGTCCACTGAAGCTTTCTTT.